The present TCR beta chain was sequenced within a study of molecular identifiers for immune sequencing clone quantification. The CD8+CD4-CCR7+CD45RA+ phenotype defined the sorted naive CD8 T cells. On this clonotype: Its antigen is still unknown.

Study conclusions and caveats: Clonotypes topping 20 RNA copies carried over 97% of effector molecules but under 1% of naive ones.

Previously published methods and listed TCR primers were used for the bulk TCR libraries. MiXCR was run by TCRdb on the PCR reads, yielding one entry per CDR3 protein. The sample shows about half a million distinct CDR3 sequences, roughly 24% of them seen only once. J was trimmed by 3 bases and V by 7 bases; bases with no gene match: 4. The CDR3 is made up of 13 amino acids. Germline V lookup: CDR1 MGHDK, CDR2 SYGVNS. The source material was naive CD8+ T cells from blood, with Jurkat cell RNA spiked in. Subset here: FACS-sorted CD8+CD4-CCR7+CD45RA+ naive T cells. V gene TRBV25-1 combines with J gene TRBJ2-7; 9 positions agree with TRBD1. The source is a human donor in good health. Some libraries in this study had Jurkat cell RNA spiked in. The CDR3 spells CASIETGGYEQYF. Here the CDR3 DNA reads TGTGCCAGCATTGAGACAGGGGGCTACGAGCAGTACTTC.